Sequencing of this T cell receptor (beta chain) was carried out in a study of OX40 agonist ivuxolimab in advanced cancers. Germline V gene sequence: CDR1 SGHDN, CDR2 FVKESK. Trimming pared 4 bases from V and 2 bases from J, leaving 6 bases between. CDR3 size: 12 residues. Here immunoSEQ multiplex PCR was the method, and the copy in TCRdb shows in-frame clones only, minus some. The profile shows roughly 63,000 clones, 85% to 90% of them singletons. This specimen consisted of CD4+ or CD8+ T cells sorted from blood, obtained in a trial of the OX40 agonist ivuxolimab. The chain employs TRBV14 and TRBJ2-7; the D is unclear. The TCR was taken from an adult with an advanced solid tumor such as melanoma, head and neck, liver or kidney cancer. CDR3 in amino acids: CASSRGTYEQYF. The DNA of the CDR3 is TGTGCCAGCAGCCGGGGTACCTACGAGCAGTACTTC.